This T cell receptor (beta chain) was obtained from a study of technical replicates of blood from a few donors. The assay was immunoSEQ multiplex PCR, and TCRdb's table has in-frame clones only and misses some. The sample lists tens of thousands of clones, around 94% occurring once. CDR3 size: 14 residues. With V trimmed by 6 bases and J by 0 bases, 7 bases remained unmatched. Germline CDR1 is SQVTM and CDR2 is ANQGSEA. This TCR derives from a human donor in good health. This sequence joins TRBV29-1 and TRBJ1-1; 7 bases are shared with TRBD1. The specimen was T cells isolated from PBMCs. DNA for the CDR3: TGCAGCGTACCCGGGACAGTCATGAACACTGAAGCTTTCTTT. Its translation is CSVPGTVMNTEAFF.